The text below deals with one T cell receptor beta chain. Antigen specificity is unknown. The sample belongs to a study of T cells in narcolepsy. Study-level background: Enrolled donors included narcolepsy type 1 or type 2 patients and healthy controls.

Sequencing was performed with immunoSEQ multiplex PCR; in TCRdb, only in-frame clones are kept and a portion is missing. The table has more than 20,000 clones, around 84% seen once. General study findings and limits: Autoreactive clonotypes reportedly recurred in blood of same and different patients, not controls. Autoreactive HCRT-specific and TRIB2-specific clonotypes were marked in same-patient CSF-versus-blood CD4+ comparisons.

Sequenced sample: memory (CD45RA-) CD4+ T cells from blood. The source is a human donor in good health.

The CDR3 region is CASSPLADANYGYTF. DNA for the CDR3: TGTGCCAGCTCACCATTGGCGGACGCTAACTATGGCTACACCTTC. This chain joins TRBV18 and TRBJ1-2; D ambiguous. Germline V gene sequence: CDR1 KGHSH, CDR2 LQKENI. V lost 2 bases and J 0 bases, leaving 10 bases between the germline ends. There are 15 residues in the CDR3.